This T cell receptor (beta chain) was identified in a study of graft-versus-host responses after intestinal transplantation. With respect to this clone: The target antigen is unknown.

The germline CDR1 and CDR2 sequences are SGHRS and YFSETQ. Trimming removed 2 bases from V and 8 bases from J, with 18 bases in between. This CDR3 region has 15 residues. Produced via immunoSEQ multiplex PCR; TCRdb's table is partial and in-frame only. The sample shows around 110,000 clones, over 85% of them seen only once. The receptor was isolated from a human donor who was the organ donor for an intestinal transplant. The chain uses TRBV5-1 and TRBJ2-3, with D possibly being TRBD1 (5 bases). The sequencing here drew on unstimulated CD4+ T cells sorted from spleen or lymph node cells, taken before transplant. CDR3 residues: CASSLGALRSGTQYF. For the CDR3, the DNA is TGCGCCAGCAGCTTAGGGGCCCTTCGATCGGGTACGCAGTATTTT.